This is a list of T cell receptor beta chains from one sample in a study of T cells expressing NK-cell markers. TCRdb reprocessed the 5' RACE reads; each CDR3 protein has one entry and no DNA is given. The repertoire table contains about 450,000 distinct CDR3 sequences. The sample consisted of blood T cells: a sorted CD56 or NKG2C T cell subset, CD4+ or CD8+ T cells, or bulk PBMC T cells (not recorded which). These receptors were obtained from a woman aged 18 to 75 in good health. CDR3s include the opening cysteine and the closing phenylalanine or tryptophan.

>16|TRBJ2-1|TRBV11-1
CASSPLTSGNNNEQFF
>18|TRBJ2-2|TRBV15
CATSRVFTPPKLTGELFF
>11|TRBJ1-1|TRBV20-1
CRTDLNTEAFF
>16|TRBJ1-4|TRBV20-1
CSAREDRRTTNEKLFF
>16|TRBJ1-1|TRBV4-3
CASSQDLGDGGEEAFF
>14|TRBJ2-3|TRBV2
CASIGGAGTDTQYF
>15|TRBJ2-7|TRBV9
CASSVGTSGIYEQYF
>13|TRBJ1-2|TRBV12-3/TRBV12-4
CASSAGQDYGYTF
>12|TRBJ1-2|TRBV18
CASSPRDDGYTF
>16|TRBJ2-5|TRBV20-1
CSARSWTSGSSGTQYF
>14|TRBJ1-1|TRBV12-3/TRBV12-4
CASSIDRGVTEAFF
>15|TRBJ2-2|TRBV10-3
CAISGQLLNTGELFF
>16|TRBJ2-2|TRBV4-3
CASSPPQTGNTGELFF
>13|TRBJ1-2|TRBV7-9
CASSYPRQDGYTF
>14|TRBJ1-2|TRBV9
CASSRMDSNYGYTF
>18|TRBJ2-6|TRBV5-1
CASSTGQGAYSGANVLTF
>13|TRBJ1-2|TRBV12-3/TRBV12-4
CASSSITGAGYTF
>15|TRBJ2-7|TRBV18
CASSPPLGTTPEQYF
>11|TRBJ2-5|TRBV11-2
CASSRQTGQYF
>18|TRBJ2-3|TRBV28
CASSLGALAGRLTDTQYF
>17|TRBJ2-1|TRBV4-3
CASSQGAHPALYNEQFF
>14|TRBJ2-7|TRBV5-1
CASSGSVGVYEQYF
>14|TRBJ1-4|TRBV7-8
CASSMTATNEKLFF
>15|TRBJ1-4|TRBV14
CASSHQSLGDEKLFF
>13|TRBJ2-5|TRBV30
CAWTLAGGSGQYF
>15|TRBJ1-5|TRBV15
CATSSQGRRGQPQHF
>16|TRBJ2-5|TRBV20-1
CSAPPRGGSGGKTQYF
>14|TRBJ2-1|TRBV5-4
CASGPDNSYNEQFF
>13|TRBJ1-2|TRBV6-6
CASNLGRGQGYTF
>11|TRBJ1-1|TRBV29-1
CSVDLGLGAFF
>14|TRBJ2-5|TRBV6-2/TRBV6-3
CASRRRTVEETQYF
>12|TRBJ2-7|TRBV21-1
CASSKGTYEQYF
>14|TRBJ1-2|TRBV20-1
CSARGNQANYGYTF
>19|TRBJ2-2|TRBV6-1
CASRISGTSGGTNTGELFF
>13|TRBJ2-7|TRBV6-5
CASSYQAGDEQYF
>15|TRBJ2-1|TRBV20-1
CSARDSGETYNEQFF
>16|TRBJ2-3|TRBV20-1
CSAGPFEDQGPDTQYF
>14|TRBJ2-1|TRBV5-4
CASSLGAAPDEQFF
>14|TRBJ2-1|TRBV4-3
CASSQSLTTNEQFF
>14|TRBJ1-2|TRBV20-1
CSARDPRDSYGYTF
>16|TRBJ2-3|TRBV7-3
CASSLGLGMGTDTQYF
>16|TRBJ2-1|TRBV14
CASSLGNRLPDNEQFF
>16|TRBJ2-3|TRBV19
CASSMWTDPSTDTQYF
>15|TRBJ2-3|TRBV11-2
CASSLEGAYTDTQYF
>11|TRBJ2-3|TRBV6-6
CASRNTDTQYF
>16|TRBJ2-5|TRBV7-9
CASSPNRLGAQETQYF
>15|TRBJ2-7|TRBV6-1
CASVNQGGISYEQYF
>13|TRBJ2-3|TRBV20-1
CSARPSGRDTQYF
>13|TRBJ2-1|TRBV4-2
CASSQVLENEQFF
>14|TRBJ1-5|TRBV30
CAWSRTGGGQPQHF
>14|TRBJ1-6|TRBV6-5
CASSYGDRGSPLHF
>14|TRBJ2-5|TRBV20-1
CSARLLFNQGTQYF
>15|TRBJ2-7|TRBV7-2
CASTHRTSGTYEQYF
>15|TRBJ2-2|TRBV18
CASSPFQQYTGELFF
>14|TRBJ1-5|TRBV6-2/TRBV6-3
CASSYGQGWQPQHF
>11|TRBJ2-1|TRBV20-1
CSARGRNEQFF
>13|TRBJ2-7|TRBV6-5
CASSLTGIYEQYF
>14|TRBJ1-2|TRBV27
CASSLQAGGYGYTF